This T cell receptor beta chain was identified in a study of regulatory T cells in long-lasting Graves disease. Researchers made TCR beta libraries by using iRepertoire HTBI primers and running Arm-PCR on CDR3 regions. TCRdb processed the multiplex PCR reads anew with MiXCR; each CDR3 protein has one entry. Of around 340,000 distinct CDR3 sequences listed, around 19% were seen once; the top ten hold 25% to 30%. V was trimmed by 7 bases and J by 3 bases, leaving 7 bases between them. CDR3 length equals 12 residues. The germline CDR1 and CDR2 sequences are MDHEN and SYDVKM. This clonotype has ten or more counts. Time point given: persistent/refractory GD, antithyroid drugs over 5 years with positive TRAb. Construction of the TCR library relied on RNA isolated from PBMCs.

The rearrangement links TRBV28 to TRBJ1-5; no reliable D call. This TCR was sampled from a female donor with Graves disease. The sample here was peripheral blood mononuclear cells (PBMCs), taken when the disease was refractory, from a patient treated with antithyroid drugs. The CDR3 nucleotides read TGTGCCAGCAAAGACATCAATCAGCCCCAGCATTTT. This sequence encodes CASKDINQPQHF.